Below, 17 T cell receptor beta chains from the same sample are listed, as sequenced in a study of T-cell reconstitution after alpha-beta-depleted transplantation in children. Preparation of the TCRbeta library was carried out with unique molecular identifiers. TCRdb reprocessed the PCR reads via MiXCR and lists one record per CDR3 protein. This table has hundreds of thousands of distinct CDR3 sequences, roughly 18% appearing once. Sequenced here: PBMCs, mostly from graft donor cells, sampled 360 days after TCRalphabeta/CD19-depleted stem cell transplant. The receptors here all came from a male patient aged 2-9 years who had a stem cell transplant for acute lymphoblastic leukemia, so the T cells may come from the graft donor.

The chain couples TRBV30 to TRBJ2-7; D unclear. The CDR3 contains 12 residues. Per germline, CDR1 GTSNPN and CDR2 SVGIG (reference sequence). Trimming stripped 4 bases from V and 0 bases from J, with 7 bases between. The DNA for the CDR3 is TGTGCCTGGATAATTAGCTCCTACGAGCAGTACTTC. It encodes CAWIISSYEQYF.

The rearrangement links TRBV7-8 to TRBJ2-2; D is possibly TRBD1 or TRBD2 (5 bases each). V was pared by 1 base and J by 7 bases, with 10 bases between. There are 14 residues in the CDR3. The germline gives CDR1 SGHVS, CDR2 FQNEAQ. The CDR3 bases are TGTGCCAGCAGCTTAGAGGGACCGTTCGGGGAGCTGTTTTTT. Translation gives CASSLEGPFGELFF.

J is TRBJ2-3 and V is TRBV25-1; D is perhaps TRBD1 (5 bases). The V and J ends lost 2 bases and 6 bases respectively, with 12 bases between them. CDR3 length equals 14 residues. Germline V gene sequence: CDR1 MGHDK, CDR2 SYGVNS. The CDR3 DNA reads as TGTGCCAGCAGTGAACGCAGGGTACGGGATACGCAGTATTTT. Translation: CASSERRVRDTQYF.

This clonotype was seen a few times. This rearrangement joins TRBV25-1 to TRBJ1-2, with D unclear. Germline CDR1 reads MGHDK; CDR2 reads SYGVNS. The CDR3 is 15 residues long. V was pared by 1 base and J by 0 bases, with 9 bases between. For the CDR3, the DNA is TGTGCCAGCAGTGAATCGTGGGGAACTAACTATGGCTACACCTTC. Encoded protein: CASSESWGTNYGYTF.

This sequence joins TRBV5-8 and TRBJ2-6, with a possible D match to TRBD1 (6 bases). Deletions cut 2 bases from V and 9 bases from J, with 12 bases between. CDR1 and CDR2 from the germline V gene are SGHTS and YDEGEE. The CDR3 is made up of 14 amino acids. CDR3 residues: CASSLLQGVNVLTF. CDR3 nucleotide sequence: TGTGCCAGCAGCTTACTACAGGGAGTCAACGTCCTGACTTTC.

V is TRBV11-2 and J is TRBJ2-4; D remains unclear. This CDR3 is built from 16 residues. Per germline, CDR1 SGHAT and CDR2 FQNNGV. The V gene lost 1 base and the J gene lost 0 bases, with 10 bases spanning the gap. Here the CDR3 reads CASSLGLQVAKNIQYF. DNA for the CDR3: TGTGCCAGCAGCTTAGGCCTGCAGGTAGCCAAAAACATTCAGTACTTC.

There are a few counts of this clonotype. V and J are TRBV2 and TRBJ2-4, with 11 bases aligning to TRBD1. CDR1 and CDR2 from the germline V gene are SNHLY and FYNNEI. Germline trimming cut 5 bases from V and 7 bases from J; bases unmatched to any gene: 4. The CDR3 spans 14 residues. CDR3 sequence: CASSPDRGLNIQYF. The CDR3 DNA reads as TGTGCCAGCAGTCCGGACAGGGGGCTGAACATTCAGTACTTC. The full variable domain, in which reference TRBV2 and TRBJ2-4 provide the parts outside the CDR3, is EPEVTQTPSHQVTQMGQEVILRCVPISNHLYFYWYRQILGQKVEFLVSFYNNEISEKSEIFDDQFSVERPDGSNFTLKIRSTKLEDSAMYFCASSPDRGLNIQYFGAGTRLSVL.

V and J are TRBV18 and TRBJ2-7, with D perhaps TRBD1 or TRBD2 (5 bases each). Per germline, CDR1 KGHSH and CDR2 LQKENI. This CDR3 has 17 amino acids. V shed 0 bases and J shed 0 bases, with 15 bases lying between them. For the CDR3, the DNA is TGTGCCAGCTCACCACCGACGGGGCTACCTTTCTCCTACGAGCAGTACTTC. Translating gives CASSPPTGLPFSYEQYF. The full variable domain, in which reference TRBV18 and TRBJ2-7 provide the parts outside the CDR3, is NAGVMQNPRHLVRRRGQEARLRCSPMKGHSHVYWYRQLPEEGLKFMVYLQKENIIDESGMPKERFSAEFPKEGPSILRIQQVVRGDSAAYFCASSPPTGLPFSYEQYFGPGTRLTVT.

V gene TRBV6-1 combines with J gene TRBJ1-3, with D possibly TRBD1 on 6 matching bases. CDR1 is MNHNS, CDR2 SASEGT, per germline. Deletions cut 6 bases from V and 0 bases from J, with 18 bases between. The CDR3 covers 17 residues. DNA for the CDR3: TGTGCCAGCAGCCAGGGACATGAGCTCTTCTCTGGAAACACCATATATTTT. It is translated as CASSQGHELFSGNTIYF.

This clonotype was detected only a few times. This rearrangement joins TRBV7-8 to TRBJ2-5; perhaps TRBD2 as D (8 bases). Trimming pared 9 bases from V and 1 base from J, leaving 27 bases between. Per germline, CDR1 SGHVS and CDR2 FQNEAQ. CDR3 size: 18 residues. For the CDR3, the DNA is TGTGCCAGTCACCGGGGGGGACAGAGTGTTCCTCTCCAAGAGACCCAGTACTTC. Encoded protein: CASHRGGQSVPLQETQYF.

In its sample, this clonotype was seen many times. This chain links TRBV7-2 with TRBJ2-7, with a weak D call TRBD2 (6 bases). This CDR3 is 14 amino acids long. Trimming pared 5 bases from V and 0 bases from J, leaving 11 bases between. The V gene's germline CDR1 is SGHTA and CDR2 FQGNSA. The CDR3 nucleotides are TGTGCCAGCAGCGTACGGGACTCCTCCTACGAGCAGTACTTC. Translation: CASSVRDSSYEQYF. Full variable domain (missing parts from reference TRBV7-2 and TRBJ2-7): GAGVSQSPSNKVTEKGKDVELRCDPISGHTALYWYRQSLGQGLEFLIYFQGNSAPDKSGLPSDRFSAERTGGSVSTLTIQRTQQEDSAVYLCASSVRDSSYEQYFGPGTRLTVT.

This clonotype showed up just a few times. The chain has TRBV12-5 and TRBJ2-2; a weak D match, TRBD1 (5 bases). This CDR3 is 16 amino acids long. Deletions cut 0 bases from V and 2 bases from J, with 10 bases between. The germline V gene encodes CDR1 LGHNT and CDR2 FRNRAP. The CDR3 sequence is CASGLVAGFNTGELFF. The CDR3 region has the DNA TGTGCTAGTGGTTTGGTGGCAGGGTTTAACACCGGGGAGCTGTTTTTT.

The sample holds many counts of this clonotype. The chain has TRBV10-3 and TRBJ2-2, with D unclear. Germline loops: CDR1 ENHRY, CDR2 SYGVKD. Trimming pared 7 bases from V and 5 bases from J, leaving 8 bases between. The CDR3 loop spans 12 amino acids. The CDR3 protein is CAINKETGELFF. The CDR3 nucleotides read TGTGCCATCAATAAGGAAACCGGGGAGCTGTTTTTT.

J is TRBJ1-5 and V is TRBV5-6; the D is unclear. Germline V gives CDR1 SGHDT, CDR2 YYEEEE. The CDR3 is 12 amino acids. The V gene lost 0 bases and the J gene lost 12 bases, with 10 bases spanning the gap. CDR3 loop: CASSLAGGSQHF. Here the CDR3 DNA reads TGTGCCAGCAGCTTGGCGGGCGGGAGCCAGCATTTT.

The chain employs TRBV7-9 and TRBJ2-4; 7 positions agree with TRBD1. The CDR3 sequence is 15 residues long. Germline trimming cut 5 bases from V and 5 bases from J; bases unmatched to any gene: 9. Germline lookup yields CDR1 SEHNR and CDR2 FQNEAQ (reference sequence). The CDR3 DNA sequence: TGTGCCAGCAGCCGAGGGACAGCCCTAGAAAACATTCAGTACTTC. Its translation is CASSRGTALENIQYF.

This clonotype was recorded many times. The chain couples TRBV5-4 to TRBJ1-5; D gene unclear. Germline V gene data show CDR1 as SGHNT and CDR2 as YYREEE (reference sequence). The germline V and J ends were trimmed by 0 bases and 5 bases, with 9 bases remaining between them. The CDR3 is made up of 14 amino acids. The CDR3 region has the DNA TGTGCCAGCAGCTTGGGATTGGGTGATCAGCCCCAGCATTTT. Translating gives CASSLGLGDQPQHF.

The chain recombines TRBV12-3 or TRBV12-4 with TRBJ2-1, with D perhaps matching TRBD2 (7 bases). Trimming removed 6 bases from V and 0 bases from J, with 12 bases in between. This CDR3 has 15 residues. The CDR3 loop reads CASSLGGRSYNEQFF. The DNA for the CDR3 is TGTGCCAGCAGCCTGGGGGGGCGCTCCTACAATGAGCAGTTCTTC.